Shown below are 29 T cell receptor beta chains from a single sample sequenced in a study of T cell responses to AZD1222 COVID-19 vaccine. Data came from immunoSEQ multiplex PCR; TCRdb stores just in-frame clones and leaves some out. Among 80,000 to 100,000 clones listed, 85% to 90% were seen once. The material was peripheral blood, obtained on day 0 of MenACWY control vaccination. The receptors shown here come from an adult in good health.

This clone appeared once. The chain combines TRBV6-5 with TRBJ1-5, with TRBD1 matching 7 bases. This CDR3 has 15 residues. Germline V gene sequence: CDR1 MNHEY, CDR2 SVGAGI. V lost 6 bases, J lost 4 bases, and 9 bases stayed unmatched. CDR3 residues: CASRRRDSNNQPQHF. CDR3 bases: TGTGCCAGCAGACGACGGGACAGCAATAATCAGCCCCAGCATTTT.

The chain couples TRBV7-9 to TRBJ1-1; perhaps TRBD1 as D (6 bases). CDR1 SEHNR and CDR2 FQNEAQ come from the germline V gene (reference sequence). The CDR3 has 16 amino acids. With 5 bases removed from V and 0 bases from J, the gap between germline ends came to 16 bases. The CDR3 loop reads CASSGRTDKMNTEAFF. CDR3 sequence (DNA): TGTGCCAGCAGCGGAAGGACAGATAAGATGAACACTGAAGCTTTCTTT.

The chain links TRBV6-6 to TRBJ2-1; D possibly matches TRBD1 or TRBD2 (5 bases each). Per germline, CDR1 MNHNY and CDR2 SVGAGI (reference sequence). This CDR3 is 13 amino acids long. The V and J ends lost 5 bases and 8 bases respectively, with 13 bases between them. The CDR3 coding sequence is TGTGCCAGCAGTCGAAAGAGGGGAGATGAGCAGTTCTTC. It yields the protein CASSRKRGDEQFF.

The chain links TRBV9 to TRBJ2-1, with D perhaps TRBD2 (6 bases). Germline V gene data show CDR1 as SGDLS and CDR2 as YYNGEE. The CDR3 extends over 15 amino acids. Trimming pared 1 base from V and 7 bases from J, leaving 15 bases between. The CDR3 DNA is TGTGCCAGCAGCGTATTGTCTAGCGCTGGGAATGAGCAGTTCTTC. Encoded protein: CASSVLSSAGNEQFF.

V is TRBV6-5 and J is TRBJ1-1; D is perhaps TRBD1 (5 bases). This CDR3 comprises 15 residues. Germline CDR1 and CDR2: MNHEY and SVGAGI. Between the trimmed V and J ends, which lost 4 bases and 0 bases, there was a span of 12 bases. The DNA of the CDR3 is TGTGCCAGCAGTTCTCGACAGACCATGAACACTGAAGCTTTCTTT. Protein: CASSSRQTMNTEAFF.

This chain links TRBV5-1 with TRBJ2-1; D possibly uses TRBD1 or TRBD2 (5 bases each). CDR1 and CDR2 from the germline V gene are SGHRS and YFSETQ. V was shortened by 4 bases and J by 0 bases, with 17 bases between the two germline ends. CDR3 size: 17 residues. The CDR3 loop is CASSASSGSSSYNEQFF. The CDR3 nucleotides read TGCGCCAGCAGCGCCTCGTCAGGGAGCAGCTCCTACAATGAGCAGTTCTTC.

This chain links TRBV27 with TRBJ1-1, with D unresolved. Per germline, CDR1 MNHEY and CDR2 SMNVEV (reference sequence). This CDR3 has 15 amino acids. V was cut by 0 bases and J by 2 bases, with 10 bases left in between. The CDR3 region has the DNA TGTGCCAGCAGTTTATCGTGGCAGACAAACACTGAAGCTTTCTTT. Encoded protein: CASSLSWQTNTEAFF.

This chain connects TRBV12-3 or TRBV12-4 to TRBJ1-5; D is undetermined. The V end lost 2 bases, the J end lost 7 bases, and 9 bases lay between the germline ends. The CDR3 length is 13 residues. The CDR3 protein is CASSLQSAQPQHF. The CDR3 coding sequence is TGTGCCAGCAGTTTACAGTCTGCGCAGCCCCAGCATTTT.

This clone was seen a handful of times. V usage is TRBV3-1 (or the pseudogene TRBV3-2) and J usage is TRBJ1-2; 8 bases map to TRBD1. Per the germline V gene, CDR1 is LGHDT and CDR2 is YNNKEL (reference sequence). The CDR3 runs to 14 residues. Trimming at V came to 2 bases and at J to 8 bases, leaving 7 bases not matched to a gene. CDR3 DNA sequence: TGTGCCAGCAGCCAATTGACAGGGGACGCCGGCTACACCTTC. Protein sequence: CASSQLTGDAGYTF.

This chain connects TRBV9 to TRBJ2-3; TRBD2 agrees at 9 bases. This CDR3 region has 17 residues. The germline V gene has CDR1 SGDLS and CDR2 YYNGEE. The ends lost 0 bases at V and 3 bases at J; junction bases unmatched: 8. The CDR3 nucleotides read TGTGCCAGCAGCGTAGCGTTGTGGCGGGGGGGGACAGATACGCAGTATTTT. Translating gives CASSVALWRGGTDTQYF.

The V gene is TRBV7-2, the J gene TRBJ2-7; D not certain. This CDR3 is 15 amino acids long. V was clipped by 1 base and J by 2 bases, with 12 bases between them. CDR1 is SGHTA and CDR2 is FQGNSA in the germline V gene. The chain's CDR3 is CASSLGIQRAYEQYF. The CDR3 nucleotides are TGTGCCAGCAGCTTAGGAATACAGAGAGCCTACGAGCAGTACTTC. Supplemented by reference TRBV7-2 and TRBJ2-7, the full variable domain reads GAGVSQSPSNKVTEKGKDVELRCDPISGHTALYWYRQSLGQGLEFLIYFQGNSAPDKSGLPSDRFSAERTGGSVSTLTIQRTQQEDSAVYLCASSLGIQRAYEQYFGPGTRLTVT.

This chain uses TRBV19 with TRBJ2-7, with D unresolved. Germline values: CDR1 LNHDA, CDR2 SQIVND (reference sequence). This CDR3 spans 14 amino acids. Trimming removed 5 bases from V and 2 bases from J, with 13 bases in between. The DNA of the CDR3 is TGTGCCAGTAGTCAACACCGTTCCCCCTACGAGCAGTACTTC. It is translated as CASSQHRSPYEQYF.

The chain carries TRBV7-2 and TRBJ1-3, with TRBD1 matching 7 bases. V trimming: 5 bases; J trimming: 2 bases; junction bases outside the gene matches: 9. CDR3 length equals 16 residues. The germline CDR1 and CDR2 sequences are SGHTA and FQGNSA. DNA of the CDR3: TGTGCCAGCAGCCACGAGCTCACAGGGGCTGGAAACACCATATATTTT. Translated, it gives CASSHELTGAGNTIYF.

In the case of this clone: The sample contains more than one DNA sequence encoding this CDR3. The V call is TRBV5-1, the J call TRBJ2-5; unclear D gene. Germline CDR1 reads SGHRS; CDR2 reads YFSETQ. CDR3 length: 12 residues. V lost 0 bases, J lost 1 base, and 1 base lay in between. Here the CDR3 reads CASSLAQETQYF. The CDR3 DNA reads TGCGCCAGCAGCTTGGCCCAAGAGACCCAGTACTTC. The variable domain in full, with the rest retrieved from reference TRBV5-1 and TRBJ2-5, is KAGVTQTPRYLIKTRGQQVTLSCSPISGHRSVSWYQQTPGQGLQFLFEYFSETQRNKGNFPGRFSGRQFSNSRSEMNVSTLELGDSALYLCASSLAQETQYFGPGTRLLVL.

V gene TRBV25-1 combines with J gene TRBJ2-5; 7 nucleotides align to TRBD1. The V gene's germline CDR1 is MGHDK and CDR2 SYGVNS. The CDR3 length is 12 residues. Trimming cost V 4 bases and J 4 bases; bases outside gene matches: 0. CDR3 nucleotides: TGTGCCAGCAGTGGACAGGGAGAGACCCAGTACTTC. The encoded protein is CASSGQGETQYF. The whole variable domain, filled in from reference TRBV25-1 and TRBJ2-5, reads EADIYQTPRYLVIGTGKKITLECSQTMGHDKMYWYQQDPGMELHLIHYSYGVNSTEKGDLSSESTVSRIRTEHFPLTLESARPSHTSQYLCASSGQGETQYFGPGTRLLVL.

The V call is TRBV19, the J call TRBJ2-2, with TRBD1 matching 9 bases. CDR3 size: 13 residues. Germline V gives CDR1 LNHDA, CDR2 SQIVND (reference sequence). J was trimmed by 7 bases and V by 8 bases; bases with no gene match: 5. CDR3 DNA sequence: TGTGCCAGTCTACAGGGGGCCCTCGGGGAGCTGTTTTTT. Its protein product is CASLQGALGELFF.

The V gene is TRBV5-4, the J gene TRBJ1-1; the match to TRBD1 covers 9 bases. Per the germline V gene, CDR1 is SGHNT and CDR2 is YYREEE (reference sequence). Trimming removed 4 bases from V and 8 bases from J; junction bases left unmatched: 12. CDR3 length: 15 residues. The CDR3 loop is CASSPTSGQGTEAFF. The CDR3 coding sequence is TGTGCCAGCAGCCCTACGTCGGGACAGGGTACAGAAGCTTTCTTT.

This clone appeared once. J is TRBJ2-5 and V is TRBV4-1, with D hard to call. Germline V gene lookup returns CDR1 MGHRA and CDR2 YSYEKL. The CDR3 totals 15 residues. V gave up 0 bases and J gave up 0 bases, with 8 bases separating them. CDR3: CASSQDGLYQETQYF. DNA for the CDR3: TGCGCCAGCAGCCAAGACGGCCTTTACCAAGAGACCCAGTACTTC.

The rearrangement links TRBV5-1 to TRBJ1-2; TRBD1 aligns across 10 bases. Trimming took 0 bases from V and 8 from J; bases not matched to a gene: 7. This CDR3 is 15 amino acids long. Germline lookup yields CDR1 SGHRS and CDR2 YFSETQ. The CDR3 is CASSLAWGTGEGYTF. The DNA for the CDR3 is TGCGCCAGCAGCTTGGCCTGGGGGACAGGGGAGGGCTACACCTTC.

This clone showed up just a few times. The DNA of the CDR3 is TGTGCCTGGAGCACTACTGGGACAGGGAATGGCTACACCTTC. Amino acid sequence: CAWSTTGTGNGYTF. The chain uses TRBV30 and TRBJ1-2; TRBD1 aligns across 9 bases. V dropped 3 bases and J dropped 6; count of bases not matched to a gene: 8. Germline V lookup: CDR1 GTSNPN, CDR2 SVGIG (reference sequence). CDR3 length: 14 amino acids.

The J gene is TRBJ2-3, the V gene TRBV5-1, with 10 positions matching TRBD1. The CDR3 has 15 amino acids. J was trimmed by 8 bases and V by 4 bases; bases with no gene match: 10. Germline V gives CDR1 SGHRS, CDR2 YFSETQ. The CDR3 sequence: CASSPRQGAVGTQYF. CDR3 coding DNA: TGCGCCAGCAGCCCCCGACAGGGGGCGGTTGGTACGCAGTATTTT. Full variable domain (rest looked up from reference TRBV5-1 and TRBJ2-3): KAGVTQTPRYLIKTRGQQVTLSCSPISGHRSVSWYQQTPGQGLQFLFEYFSETQRNKGNFPGRFSGRQFSNSRSEMNVSTLELGDSALYLCASSPRQGAVGTQYFGPGTRLTVL.

The CDR3 protein is CASRNTGTVGEQYF. The CDR3 DNA reads TGTGCCAGCCGAAATACCGGGACCGTCGGCGAGCAGTACTTC. V is TRBV11-1 and J is TRBJ2-7, with D perhaps given as TRBD1 or TRBD2 (5 bases each). This CDR3 is 14 amino acids long. Germline loops: CDR1 SGHAT, CDR2 FQDESV (reference sequence). V was trimmed by 8 bases and J by 6 bases, leaving 20 bases between them.

The rearrangement uses TRBV5-6 and TRBJ2-3; TRBD1 aligns across 12 bases. After removal of 5 bases from V and 6 bases from J, the junction contained 7 bases not matched to a gene. The CDR3 is 15 residues long. Germline CDR1 is SGHDT and CDR2 is YYEEEE. The CDR3 coding sequence is TGTGCCAGCAGGTCCGGGACAGGGGGCGCCGATACGCAGTATTTT. It yields the protein CASRSGTGGADTQYF.

In DNA, the CDR3 is TGTGCCACCAGCAGAGATCCCGGCAGCACCTACGAGCAGTACTTC. As protein: CATSRDPGSTYEQYF. V usage is TRBV15 and J usage is TRBJ2-7; no reliable D call. Looked up from germline, CDR1 is LNHNV and CDR2 is YYDKDF (reference sequence). This CDR3 has 15 residues. V was clipped by 0 bases and J by 2 bases, with 11 bases between them.

The chain carries TRBV7-6 and TRBJ2-1, with 7 bases matching TRBD2. The germline V gene encodes CDR1 SGHVS and CDR2 FNYEAQ. This CDR3 comprises 16 residues. Trimming removed 5 bases from V and 4 bases from J; junction bases left unmatched: 11. The CDR3 nucleotides are TGTGCCAGCAGCCCAAAGGGAGCGGGGCATTACAATGAGCAGTTCTTC. This translates into CASSPKGAGHYNEQFF.

The genes are TRBV6-5 and TRBJ1-5; 10 bases align to TRBD1. The ends lost 6 bases at V and 8 bases at J; junction bases unmatched: 7. Looked up from germline, CDR1 is MNHEY and CDR2 is SVGAGI. There are 14 residues in the CDR3. Written as DNA, the CDR3 is TGTGCCAGCAGGAAGACAGGGGGCACGGAGCCCCAGCATTTT. Its protein product is CASRKTGGTEPQHF.

V gene TRBV5-8 combines with J gene TRBJ1-4, with D perhaps TRBD1 (5 bases). The CDR3 is 14 residues long. Germline values: CDR1 SGHTS, CDR2 YDEGEE. Trimming stripped 0 bases from V and 3 bases from J, with 6 bases between. The CDR3 sequence is CASSLDRPNEKLFF. CDR3 nucleotides: TGTGCCAGCAGCTTGGACAGGCCTAATGAAAAACTGTTTTTT. Together with reference TRBV5-8 and TRBJ1-4, the CDR3 gives the full variable domain: EAGVTQSPTHLIKTRGQQATLRCSPISGHTSVYWYQQALGLGLQFLLWYDEGEERNRGNFPPRFSGRQFPNYSSELNVNALELEDSALYLCASSLDRPNEKLFFGSGTQLSVL.

The V and J genes are TRBV4-2 and TRBJ1-1; tentative D call: TRBD1 (6 bases). The length of the CDR3 is 15 residues. Trimming took off 1 base at V and 4 bases at J, with 13 bases between the two ends. CDR1 LGHNA and CDR2 YNFKEQ come from the germline V gene. CDR3 sequence (DNA): TGTGCCAGCAGCCAAGGGTCAGGGGCTAGCACTGAAGCTTTCTTT. This codes for CASSQGSGASTEAFF.

The chain is built from TRBV25-1 and TRBJ2-3, with 8 bases lining up with TRBD2. With V trimmed by 5 bases and J by 4 bases, 14 bases remained unmatched. Germline CDR1 MGHDK, CDR2 SYGVNS. There are 17 residues in the CDR3. The chain's CDR3 is CASSPTSGGGLADTQYF. In nucleotides, the CDR3 is TGTGCCAGCAGTCCCACCTCGGGCGGGGGGTTGGCAGATACGCAGTATTTT. Full variable domain (rest looked up from reference TRBV25-1 and TRBJ2-3): EADIYQTPRYLVIGTGKKITLECSQTMGHDKMYWYQQDPGMELHLIHYSYGVNSTEKGDLSSESTVSRIRTEHFPLTLESARPSHTSQYLCASSPTSGGGLADTQYFGPGTRLTVL.